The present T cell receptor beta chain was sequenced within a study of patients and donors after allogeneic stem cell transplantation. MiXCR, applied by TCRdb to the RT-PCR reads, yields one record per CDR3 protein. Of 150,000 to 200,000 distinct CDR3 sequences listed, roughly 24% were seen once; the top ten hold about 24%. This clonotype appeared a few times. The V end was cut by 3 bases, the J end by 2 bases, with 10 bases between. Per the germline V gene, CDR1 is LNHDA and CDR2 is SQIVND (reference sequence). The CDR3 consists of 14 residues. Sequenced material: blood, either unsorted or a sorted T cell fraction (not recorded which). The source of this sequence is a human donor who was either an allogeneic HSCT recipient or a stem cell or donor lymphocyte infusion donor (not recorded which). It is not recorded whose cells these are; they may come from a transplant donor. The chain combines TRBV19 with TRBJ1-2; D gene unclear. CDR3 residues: CASSIARANYGYTF. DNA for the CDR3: TGTGCCAGTAGTATTGCAAGAGCCAACTATGGCTACACCTTC. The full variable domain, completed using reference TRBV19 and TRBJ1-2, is DGGITQSPKYLFRKEGQNVTLSCEQNLNHDAMYWYRQDPGQGLRLIYYSQIVNDFQKGDIAEGYSVSREKKESFPLTVTSAQKNPTAFYLCASSIARANYGYTFGSGTRLTVV.